These T cell receptor beta chains were read from a single sample in a study of T cells in Graves' hyperthyroidism and ophthalmopathy. TCRdb called the multiplex PCR reads again in MiXCR, with one record for every CDR3 protein. The sample yields over 500,000 distinct CDR3 sequences, approximately 15% seen once. Sequencing was done on a sample of blood. The origin of the receptors is a woman between 35 and 50 years old with Graves' hyperthyroidism. Each CDR3 is given with its conserved first and last residue. Each record gives: J gene, V gene, clone size, D gene, CDR3 length, CDR3 DNA, CDR3 protein. D genes are given only for firm matches. Clone size is stated in some rows and not others, as once, few, many or a class when expanded.

TRBJ2-5,TRBV12-5,many,-,11,TGTGCTAGTGGTTTAGGGGAGACCCAGTACTTC,CASGLGETQYF
TRBJ2-7,TRBV5-1,many,TRBD2,17,TGCGCCAGCAGCTCGGGAACTAGCGGGACGGGAAAATACGAGCAGTACTTC,CASSSGTSGTGKYEQYF
TRBJ2-5,TRBV4-1,-,-,15,TGCGCCAGCAGCCAAGTAGACAGAGACCAAGAGACCCAGTACTTC,CASSQVDRDQETQYF
TRBJ2-2,TRBV24-1,few,-,15,TGTGCCACCAGTGACAACCGGGACACCACCGGGGAGCTGTTTTTT,CATSDNRDTTGELFF
TRBJ1-1,TRBV10-2,few,-,13,TGCGCCAGCAGTGAATCGGCGTCCACTGAAGCTTTCTTT,CASSESASTEAFF
TRBJ2-1,TRBV20-1,once,TRBD2,15,TGCAGTGCTAGTGATAGACTAGCGCCTTACAATGAGCAGTTCTTC,CSASDRLAPYNEQFF
TRBJ2-1,TRBV28,-,-,14,TGTGCCAGCAGTTTATTTGGGGCTGGCAATGAGCAGTTCTTC,CASSLFGAGNEQFF
TRBJ2-4,TRBV20-1,few,-,14,TGCAGTGCTAGAAAGGCGGGACTCCCGAACATTCAGTACTTC,CSARKAGLPNIQYF
TRBJ2-7,TRBV18,-,-,13,TGTGCCAGCTCATCTGATCTTGGGCCCGAGCAGTACTTC,CASSSDLGPEQYF
TRBJ1-1,TRBV10-3,-,-,17,TGTGCCATCAGTGTTAGGGGAGGCGATCAAATGAACACTGAAGCTTTCTTT,CAISVRGGDQMNTEAFF
TRBJ1-6,TRBV12-3/TRBV12-4,-,TRBD1,14,TGTGCCAGCAGCCCCGGGACAGGGCTTTCACCCCTCCACTTT,CASSPGTGLSPLHF
TRBJ2-3,TRBV3-1,few,-,13,TGTGCCAGCAGCCCCCCGGACTCAGATACGCAGTATTTT,CASSPPDSDTQYF
TRBJ1-1,TRBV5-1,many,-,14,TGTGCCAGCAGCTTAGACGGACTGAACACTGAAGCTTTCTTT,CASSLDGLNTEAFF
TRBJ2-3,TRBV27,-,TRBD2,16,TGTGCCAGCAGTTTACCCCTGGGACTAGCGGGAGATACGCAGTATTTT,CASSLPLGLAGDTQYF
TRBJ2-2,TRBV28,many,-,11,TGTGCCAGCAGTTGGGAAGGGGAGCTGTTTTTT,CASSWEGELFF
TRBJ2-1,TRBV7-2,-,TRBD2,16,TGTGCCAGCAGCTTAGAGGTAGCGGGAGGGATGAATGAGCAGTTCTTC,CASSLEVAGGMNEQFF
TRBJ2-7,TRBV19,-,-,16,TGTGCCAGTAGTAGGAACCGGGACATTCTACCCTACGAGCAGTACTTC,CASSRNRDILPYEQYF
TRBJ2-1,TRBV5-1,many,TRBD1,15,TGCGCCAGCAGCCCAGGGACAGCGACCTACAATGAGCAGTTCTTC,CASSPGTATYNEQFF
TRBJ2-5,TRBV9,-,TRBD2,16,TGTGCCAGCAGCGGAAACCTAGCGGGAGGTTCGGAGACCCAGTACTTC,CASSGNLAGGSETQYF
TRBJ1-5,TRBV6-1,-,-,16,TGTGCCAGCAGTCCCAGGACAGATTATAGCAATCAGCCCCAGCATTTT,CASSPRTDYSNQPQHF
TRBJ2-1,TRBV7-3,few,TRBD2,15,TGTGCCAGCAGCTTAAGGCGGGAGGGCCGGAATGAGCAGTTCTTC,CASSLRREGRNEQFF
TRBJ1-5,TRBV18,many,-,12,TGTGCCAGCTCACCACCGGGGCAGCCCCAGCATTTT,CASSPPGQPQHF
TRBJ2-2,TRBV27,few,TRBD2,19,TGTGCCAGCAGTTCCGCCAGCACTAGCGGAGTAGCGAACACCGGGGAGCTGTTTTTT,CASSSASTSGVANTGELFF
TRBJ2-1,TRBV20-1,few,TRBD2,14,TGCAGTGCAAGAGCGGGAGGGACGGAGAATGAGCAGTTCTTC,CSARAGGTENEQFF
TRBJ2-5,TRBV2,few,-,11,TGTGCCAGCAAGAGGGTGGAGACCCAGTACTTC,CASKRVETQYF
TRBJ2-7,TRBV2,many,-,15,TGTGCCAGCAGTGAAAGTTGGACGGCCTCCTACGAGCAGTACTTC,CASSESWTASYEQYF
TRBJ2-1,TRBV7-8,many,-,17,TGTGCCAGCAGCTTACCGAGGAGGGATTTCACAACGGGTGAGCAGTTCTTC,CASSLPRRDFTTGEQFF
TRBJ1-6,TRBV30,many,-,13,TGTGCCTGGACGGGGCAGGGAGGTTCACCCCTCCACTTT,CAWTGQGGSPLHF